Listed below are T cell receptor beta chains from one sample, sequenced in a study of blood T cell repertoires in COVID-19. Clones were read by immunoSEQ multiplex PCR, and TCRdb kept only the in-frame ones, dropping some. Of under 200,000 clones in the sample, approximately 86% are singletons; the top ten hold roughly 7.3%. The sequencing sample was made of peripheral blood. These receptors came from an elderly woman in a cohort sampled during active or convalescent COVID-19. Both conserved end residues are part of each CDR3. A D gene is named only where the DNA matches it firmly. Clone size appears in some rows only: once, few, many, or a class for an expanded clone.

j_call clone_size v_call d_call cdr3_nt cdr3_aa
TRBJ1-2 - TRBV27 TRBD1 TGTGCCAGCAGTTTTTGGCCGGGACAGGACTACTATGGCTACACCTTC CASSFWPGQDYYGYTF
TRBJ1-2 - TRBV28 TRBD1 TGTGCCAGCAGTTTACTCTCGACAGGGAACTATGGCTACACCTTC CASSLLSTGNYGYTF
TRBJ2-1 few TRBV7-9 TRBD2 TGTGCCAGCAGCTTTACTCGGGGGGAATACAATGAGCAGTTCTTC CASSFTRGEYNEQFF
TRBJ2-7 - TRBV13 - TGTGCCAGCAGCGAATTGAGGGGGATTCTGAGGGGCTCCTACGAGCAGTACTTC CASSELRGILRGSYEQYF
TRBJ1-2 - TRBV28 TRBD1 TGTGCCAGCAGTTTAAGCCAACAGGGGGCTGTGGTTGGCTACACCTTC CASSLSQQGAVVGYTF
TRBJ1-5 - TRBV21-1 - TGTGCCAGCATCAACCGGGACAGAAAACTAAATCAGCCCCAGCATTTT CASINRDRKLNQPQHF
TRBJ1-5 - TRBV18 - TGTGCCAGCTCACCACCATCCCAGGGCGGTCAGCCCCAGCATTTT CASSPPSQGGQPQHF
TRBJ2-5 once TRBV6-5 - TGTGCCAGCAGCCCCCGGAGGGTCCCGACCCAGTACTTC CASSPRRVPTQYF
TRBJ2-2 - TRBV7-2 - TGTGCCAGCAGCTTAGGGGTAGCCCCGAACACCGGGGAGCTGTTTTTT CASSLGVAPNTGELFF
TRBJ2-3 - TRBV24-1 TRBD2 TGTGCCACCAGTCCTCTTCGGGGGGGCACAGATACGCAGTATTTT CATSPLRGGTDTQYF
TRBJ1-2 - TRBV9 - TGTGCCAGCAGCGTTTCTCCAGCTAACTATGGCTACACCTTC CASSVSPANYGYTF
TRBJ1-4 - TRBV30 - TGTGCCTGGTCCCTCGCGGGGGGGCGGGTTGAAAAACTGTTTTTT CAWSLAGGRVEKLFF
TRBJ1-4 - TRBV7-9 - TGTGCCAGCAGCTTAGTACCAGGGTCGAATGAAAAACTGTTTTTT CASSLVPGSNEKLFF
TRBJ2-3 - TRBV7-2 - TGTGCCAGCAGCTCCGTGGCTCGGGGCACAGATACGCAGTATTTT CASSSVARGTDTQYF
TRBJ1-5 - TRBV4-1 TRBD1 TGCGCCAGCAGCCTCCCCCTTTCGGGCAGGACAGGGGAATTGGGCAATCAGCCCCAGCATTTT CASSLPLSGRTGELGNQPQHF
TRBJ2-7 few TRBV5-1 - TGCGCCAGCAGCTTGGGGGGGCCAGGGAACGAGCAGTACTTC CASSLGGPGNEQYF
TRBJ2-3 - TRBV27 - TGTGCCAGCAGTTCCGGCCTAGAAGGCACAGATACGCAGTATTTT CASSSGLEGTDTQYF
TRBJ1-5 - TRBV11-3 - TGTGCCAGCAGCTTAGGGCAGAATCAGCCCCAGCATTTT CASSLGQNQPQHF
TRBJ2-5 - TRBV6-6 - TGTGCCAGCAGTTACGGAGGGCAGGCCCTCCAAGAGACCCAGTACTTC CASSYGGQALQETQYF
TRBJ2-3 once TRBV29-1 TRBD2 TGCAGCGTTGAAGGGCTAGCGGGAGATACGCAGTATTTT CSVEGLAGDTQYF
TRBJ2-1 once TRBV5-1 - TGCGCCAGCACAATTGGCTATGAGCAGTTCTTC CASTIGYEQFF
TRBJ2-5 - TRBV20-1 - TGCAGTGCTAGTCTACAGGGTCCAGGGGAGACCCAGTACTTC CSASLQGPGETQYF
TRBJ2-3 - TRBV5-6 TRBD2 TGTGCCAGCAGCTTTCCCCTAGGACTAGCGGGGGGTTCAGATACGCAGTATTTT CASSFPLGLAGGSDTQYF
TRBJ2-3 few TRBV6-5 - TGTGCCAGCAGTTACTCGTGGGGCGGGAAAGCAGATACGCAGTATTTT CASSYSWGGKADTQYF
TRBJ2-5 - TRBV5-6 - TGTGCCAGCAGCTTCCTAGAGACCCAGTACTTC CASSFLETQYF
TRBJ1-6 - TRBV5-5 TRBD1 TGTGCCAGCAGCATTACAGGGGGTGACTATAATTCACCCCTCCACTTT CASSITGGDYNSPLHF
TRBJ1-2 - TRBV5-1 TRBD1 TGCGCCAGCAGCTCCTCAACAGGGGGGGCCTATGGCTACACCTTC CASSSSTGGAYGYTF
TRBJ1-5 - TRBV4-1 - TGCGCCAGCAGCGAATGGGGGGGAGCCACCCAGCATTTT CASSEWGGATQHF
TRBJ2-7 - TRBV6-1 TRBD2 TGTGCCAGCAGTGAAAGTCGGGAGGGAAACGAGCAGTACTTC CASSESREGNEQYF
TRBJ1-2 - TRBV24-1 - TGTGCCACCAGTTTGGGAGCGGGTGGCTACACCTTC CATSLGAGGYTF
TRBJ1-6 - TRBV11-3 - TGTGCCAGCGGTCAGGGGTTTGATTCACCCCTCCACTTT CASGQGFDSPLHF
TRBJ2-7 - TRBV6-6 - TGTGCCAGCAGTCGACCCGTGGACAGCGGAACTTACGAGCAGTACTTC CASSRPVDSGTYEQYF
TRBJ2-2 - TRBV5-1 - TGCGCCAGCAGCTTGGCCCCCGGCGGGGAGCTGTTTTTT CASSLAPGGELFF
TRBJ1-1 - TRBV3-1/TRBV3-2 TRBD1 TGTGCCAGCAGCCAACCACAGGGGGCGTTAGCTTTCTTT CASSQPQGALAFF
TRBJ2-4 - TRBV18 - TGTGCCAGCTCAGCCATACCAGGGGATCCGAACATTCAGTACTTC CASSAIPGDPNIQYF
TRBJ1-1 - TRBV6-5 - TGTGCCAGCAAAGTCGGGGTGGACACTGAAGCTTTCTTT CASKVGVDTEAFF
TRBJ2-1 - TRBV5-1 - TGCGCCAGCAGCTTGACCAGGGCTGAGCAGTTCTTC CASSLTRAEQFF
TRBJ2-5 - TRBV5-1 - TGCGCCAGCAGTCAGGCGAGAGTCTCGGAGACCCAGTACTTC CASSQARVSETQYF
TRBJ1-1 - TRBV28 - TGTGCCAGCATTGGCTCCCGCACTGAAGCTTTCTTT CASIGSRTEAFF
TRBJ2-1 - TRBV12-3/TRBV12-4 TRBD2 TGTGCCAGCAGTTCGTGGGGGGGTGAGCAGTTCTTC CASSSWGGEQFF
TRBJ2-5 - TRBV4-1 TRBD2 TGCGCCAGCAGCCAAGTCGGACTAGCGGGGGGCAGGGGATTGGAGGGCGTCCAGTACTTC CASSQVGLAGGRGLEGVQYF
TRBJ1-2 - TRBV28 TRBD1 TGTGCCAGCAGACGGAGCAAGATACAGGGGGCGCGTAACTATGGCTACACCTTC CASRRSKIQGARNYGYTF
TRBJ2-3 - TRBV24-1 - TGTGCCACCAGTGATAACAGCTATACGCAGTATTTT CATSDNSYTQYF